The sequence of this TCR beta chain was determined in a study of CD8+CD57+ T cells in acquired aplastic anemia (dated by TCRdb to 2017 to 2018). Broadly, across the study: Extracted DNA from sorted CD4+ and CD8+ cells averaged around 3.3 ug, ranging from about 0.2 to 30 ug. Mean read counts for healthy donor samples were roughly 10 million for CD4+ cells and 11.0 million for CD8+ cells. Study-wide conclusions, independent of this receptor: Although roughly 29 CD8+ CDR3 sequences were shared by patients and controls, these sequences appeared highly expressed in patients and within the immunodominant clones of patients. Patients and healthy controls showed no significant difference in CD8+ Simpson's diversity (P=0.060).

Genomic DNA was used as template for profiling of TCR beta VDJ combinations and CDR3 sequences. An Illumina HiSeq 2000 was used for TCR repertoire sequencing. Per the authors' processing: Repertoires were assessed using TRBV/TRBJ rearrangement plots, CDR3 size and DJ length profiles, and Simpson's diversity index. The most abundant DNA sequence in the deep sequencing data was taken as the immunodominant clone. CDR3 amino acid sequences were screened for sharing across subjects and compared with published repertoires and the VDJdb database. TCRdb passed the public sequencing reads through fastp at Q25 and MiXCR, retaining productive beta sequences. Here each entry gathers all rows of one CDR3 protein and keeps the most common genes and DNA. In this record, the V and J calls reflect TCRdb's handling and not the investigators' own analysis. This sample has some 180,000 distinct CDR3 sequences in its table, and approximately 46% of those were observed once. Approximately 3% of the sample goes to the ten largest clones.

From the cysteine through the phenylalanine, the CDR3 covers 13 amino acids. The read is trimmed to its CDR3 DNA, 39 bases read in frame from base 1. V is shortened by 7 bases, J by 4 bases, and the region joining them spans 11 bases. CDR1 and CDR2 are read off the germline V gene as SNHLY and FYNNEI. This clonotype was seen a few times. Which antigen it targets is not known. Base qualities are not recorded, but no much larger clone differs from it by a single base. In this study, sorted CD4+ and CD8+ T cells from the blood of healthy subjects and of severe aplastic anemia patients had their TCR repertoires deep-sequenced. Ficoll-Paque density gradient centrifugation was used to isolate peripheral blood mononuclear cells. CD4+ and CD8+ T cells were sorted by FACS or magnetic beads before DNA extraction.

This chain joins TRBV2 to TRBJ2-1; the D gene lacks a confident call. The clonotype was recovered from a human donor in good health. Sequenced material: sorted CD4+, CD8+, or CD8+CD57+ T cells (not recorded which) from PBMCs. The DNA is TGTGCCAGCATGGGCCCCGAATACAATGAGCAGTTCTTC. Translation gives CASMGPEYNEQFF.